This T cell receptor beta chain was sequenced for a study of cytomegalovirus exposure and HLA in healthy donors. General study findings and limits: Cytomegalovirus-associated TCR beta chains were listed, numbering around 150. Later work associated over 15,000 TCR beta sequences with HLA alleles at 0.05 false discovery rate.

Primers included in the PCR were 60 Vbeta and 13 Jbeta primers. Only in-frame clones appear in the TCRdb table, and some are missing; sequencing was by immunoSEQ multiplex PCR. This sample has fewer than 200,000 clones, with about four fifths found just once. Trimming at V came to 6 bases and at J to 3 bases, leaving 8 bases not matched to a gene. This CDR3 has 14 residues. CDR1 and CDR2 (germline): SGHVS, FNYEAQ. In regard to this clone: Its antigen is as yet unknown.

This TCR was recovered from a middle-aged man in good health and CMV-seropositive. V gene TRBV7-6 combines with J gene TRBJ2-7, with TRBD1 identical over 7 bases. Material for sequencing was PBMCs. The CDR3 nucleotides read TGTGCCAGCAGTCCTCGGGACAGTTACTACGAGCAGTACTTC. Translation gives CASSPRDSYYEQYF.